This T cell receptor (beta chain) was recovered during a study of blood T cell repertoires in COVID-19. Overall study: COVID-19 samples, acute and convalescent, were from the United States, Italy and Spain. PBMCs, B-cell-depleted T cells, or T cells were the source of the cDNA or gDNA that made up the material.

This clone was found once. This CDR3 has 16 amino acids. V shed 4 bases and J shed 2 bases, with 16 bases lying between them. Germline V gene lookup returns CDR1 SGHNT and CDR2 YYREEE (reference sequence). The method was immunoSEQ multiplex PCR; TCRdb's version includes in-frame clones alone and lacks a portion of them. Found here are approximately 85,000 clones, 90% of them singletons; the top ten hold about 1%. Sequenced sample: peripheral blood. This clonotype was obtained from a woman aged 50 to 65 in a cohort sampled during active COVID-19. The chain joins TRBV5-4 to TRBJ1-3; maybe TRBD1 (5 bases). The CDR3 protein is CASSGPDKGPGNTIYF. The CDR3 DNA is TGTGCCAGCAGCGGACCGGACAAGGGGCCTGGAAACACCATATATTTT. The full variable domain, with the rest looked up from reference TRBV5-4 and TRBJ1-3, is ETGVTQSPTHLIKTRGQQVTLRCSSQSGHNTVSWYQQALGQGPQFIFQYYREEENGRGNFPPRFSGLQFPNYSSELNVNALELDDSALYLCASSGPDKGPGNTIYFGEGSWLTVV.